One and the same sample provided the 17 T cell receptor beta chains below, sequenced in a study of OX40 agonist ivuxolimab in advanced cancers. Measured with immunoSEQ multiplex PCR; TCRdb has only the in-frame clones, and not every one. The data show 80,000 or so clones, about 90% seen once. The sequencing here drew on CD4+ or CD8+ T cells sorted from blood, taken in a trial of the OX40 agonist ivuxolimab. These TCRs come from an adult with an advanced solid tumor such as melanoma, head and neck, liver or kidney cancer.

The rearrangement links TRBV6-1 to TRBJ2-2; D gene uncertain. CDR3 length: 11 amino acids. Germline CDR1 is MNHNS and CDR2 is SASEGT. V lost 6 bases, J lost 5 bases, and 4 bases lay in between. The CDR3 DNA sequence: TGTGCCAGCAGGGTTACCGGGGAGCTGTTTTTT. It translates to CASRVTGELFF.

The chain is built from TRBV5-6 and TRBJ2-3; 7 bases map to TRBD1. Germline-derived CDR1 and CDR2 are SGHDT and YYEEEE. Germline trimming cut 2 bases from V and 4 bases from J; bases unmatched to any gene: 4. CDR3 length: 14 residues. CDR3 coding DNA: TGTGCCAGCAGCTTCAGAGGGGGCTCAGATACGCAGTATTTT. Its translation is CASSFRGGSDTQYF.

The chain has TRBV7-9 and TRBJ2-1; 9 bases line up with TRBD1. This CDR3 has 17 residues. The V segment lost 1 base and the J segment 2 bases; nucleotides outside the gene matches: 6. Germline CDR1 SEHNR, CDR2 FQNEAQ (reference sequence). This chain's CDR3 is CASSLDLTGGAYNEQFF. The CDR3 DNA reads TGTGCCAGCAGCTTAGACCTCACAGGGGGCGCCTACAATGAGCAGTTCTTC.

The genes are TRBV7-2 and TRBJ2-1; the D gene is possibly TRBD2 (6 bases). Germline V gives CDR1 SGHTA, CDR2 FQGNSA. This CDR3 spans 13 amino acids. Trimming pared 3 bases from V and 4 bases from J, leaving 7 bases between. CDR3 sequence: CASSFGRYNEQFF. The CDR3 DNA reads TGTGCCAGCAGCTTCGGGAGATACAATGAGCAGTTCTTC. The full variable domain, its missing parts supplied by reference TRBV7-2 and TRBJ2-1, is GAGVSQSPSNKVTEKGKDVELRCDPISGHTALYWYRQSLGQGLEFLIYFQGNSAPDKSGLPSDRFSAERTGGSVSTLTIQRTQQEDSAVYLCASSFGRYNEQFFGPGTRLTVL.

The chain has TRBV11-3 and TRBJ2-5, with D unresolved. CDR3 length: 12 residues. Germline CDR1 and CDR2: SGHNT and YENEEA. Between the trimmed V and J ends, which lost 5 bases and 0 bases, there was a span of 4 bases. The CDR3 spells CASSLYQETQYF. The CDR3 nucleotides read TGTGCCAGCAGCCTGTACCAAGAGACCCAGTACTTC.

The V gene is TRBV2, the J gene TRBJ2-2; D gene uncertain. The CDR3 is made up of 14 amino acids. V gave up 0 bases and J gave up 1 base, with 3 bases separating them. Germline V CDR1 and CDR2: SNHLY, FYNNEI. The CDR3 nucleotides are TGTGCCAGCAGTGAAGCCGGGAACACCGGGGAGCTGTTTTTT. This translates into CASSEAGNTGELFF.

J is TRBJ2-7 and V is TRBV5-5; no reliable D call. The CDR3 is 15 amino acids. With 0 bases removed from V and 12 bases from J, the gap between germline ends came to 22 bases. The germline CDR1 and CDR2 sequences are SGHKS and YYEKEE (reference sequence). The CDR3 sequence is CASSLELGSWVLSYF. CDR3 nucleotides: TGTGCCAGCAGCTTGGAGCTTGGTAGTTGGGTTTTGTCGTACTTC.

The chain is built from TRBV18 and TRBJ2-5; D tentatively reads TRBD1 or TRBD2 (5 bases each). There are 15 residues in the CDR3. The germline V gene encodes CDR1 KGHSH and CDR2 LQKENI. With 3 bases removed from V and 5 bases from J, the gap between germline ends came to 16 bases. Here the CDR3 DNA reads TGTGCCAGCTCACCCCGGGACGGAAGTAGGGAGACCCAGTACTTC. This translates into CASSPRDGSRETQYF.

This chain connects TRBV5-1 to TRBJ2-2, with TRBD2 matching over 11 bases. CDR1 SGHRS and CDR2 YFSETQ come from the germline V gene. This CDR3 comprises 17 residues. Trimming cost V 1 base and J 6 bases; bases outside gene matches: 8. The CDR3: CASSLQGLAASAGELFF. As DNA, the CDR3 is TGCGCCAGCAGCTTGCAGGGACTAGCGGCCTCGGCCGGGGAGCTGTTTTTT.

The rearrangement links TRBV9 to TRBJ2-7, with TRBD2 identical over 10 bases. The germline gives CDR1 SGDLS, CDR2 YYNGEE. CDR3 length: 16 residues. The trim removed 2 bases at V and 0 bases at J, leaving 5 bases unmatched. CDR3 residues: CASSVLSGRASYEQYF. The CDR3 nucleotides read TGTGCCAGCAGCGTCCTCAGCGGGAGGGCCTCCTACGAGCAGTACTTC. Drawing the rest from reference TRBV9 and TRBJ2-7, the complete variable domain is DSGVTQTPKHLITATGQRVTLRCSPRSGDLSVYWYQQSLDQGLQFLIQYYNGEERAKGNILERFSAQQFPDLHSELNLSSLELGDSALYFCASSVLSGRASYEQYFGPGTRLTVT.

This sequence joins TRBV11-3 and TRBJ1-1; TRBD1 aligns across 7 bases. V lost 1 base and J lost 8; bases outside the gene matches: 1. The CDR3 sequence is 12 residues long. The germline V gene has CDR1 SGHNT and CDR2 YENEEA. DNA of the CDR3: TGTGCCAGCAGCTTAGGGGACAGAGAAGCTTTCTTT. Translating it yields CASSLGDREAFF.

The CDR3 region is CASTRDQGASETQYF. For the CDR3, the DNA is TGTGCCAGCACCCGGGACCAGGGGGCATCTGAGACCCAGTACTTC. V gene TRBV11-3 combines with J gene TRBJ2-5, with 8 bases matching TRBD1. Looked up from germline, CDR1 is SGHNT and CDR2 is YENEEA. This CDR3 comprises 15 residues. The V and J ends lost 7 bases and 5 bases, in that order; junction bases with no gene match: 12.

The chain has TRBV4-2 and TRBJ1-2, with no clear D. The CDR3 length is 13 residues. Deletions cut 2 bases from V and 4 bases from J, with 8 bases between. Germline V gives CDR1 LGHNA, CDR2 YNFKEQ. The CDR3 DNA reads TGTGCCAGCAGCCAACGGGAGGCCTATGGCTACACCTTC. This gives the protein CASSQREAYGYTF.

This sequence joins TRBV18 and TRBJ2-7, with TRBD2 matching over 7 bases. The CDR3 is made up of 14 amino acids. The junction had 5 bases not matched to a gene; V was cut back by 5 bases and J by 1 base. The V gene's germline CDR1 is KGHSH and CDR2 LQKENI. In nucleotides, the CDR3 is TGTGCCAGCTCAAGGCTAGCGGATTCCTACGAGCAGTACTTC. This encodes CASSRLADSYEQYF. Drawing the rest from reference TRBV18 and TRBJ2-7, the complete variable domain is NAGVMQNPRHLVRRRGQEARLRCSPMKGHSHVYWYRQLPEEGLKFMVYLQKENIIDESGMPKERFSAEFPKEGPSILRIQQVVRGDSAAYFCASSRLADSYEQYFGPGTRLTVT.

The rearrangement uses TRBV5-4 and TRBJ1-3; a weak D match, TRBD1 (6 bases). The germline V gene encodes CDR1 SGHNT and CDR2 YYREEE (reference sequence). The CDR3 covers 16 residues. Trimming removed 4 bases at V and 0 bases at J, with 14 bases between. For the CDR3, the DNA is TGTGCCAGCAGCCTGGGAGGCAGGGGCTCTGGAAACACCATATATTTT. It yields the protein CASSLGGRGSGNTIYF.

The chain has TRBV28 and TRBJ2-7, with 10 bases matching TRBD2. The CDR3 has 15 residues. Germline V CDR1 and CDR2: MDHEN, SYDVKM. V shed 2 bases and J 6 bases; nucleotides not matched to a gene: 7. The CDR3 reads CASSLLAGVSGEQYF. CDR3 sequence (DNA): TGTGCCAGCAGTTTACTAGCGGGAGTTTCCGGCGAGCAGTACTTC.

The rearrangement joins TRBV30 to TRBJ1-6, with D uncertain. CDR1 GTSNPN and CDR2 SVGIG come from the germline V gene (reference sequence). The CDR3 has 12 residues. V was trimmed by 4 bases and J by 9 bases, leaving 10 bases between them. The CDR3 region is CAWNNRGSPLHF. The CDR3 DNA follows: TGTGCCTGGAACAACCGGGGTTCACCCCTCCACTTT. The variable domain in full, with the rest retrieved from reference TRBV30 and TRBJ1-6, is SQTIHQWPATLVQPVGSPLSLECTVEGTSNPNLYWYRQAAGRGLQLLFYSVGIGQISSEVPQNLSASRPQDRQFILSSKKLLLSDSGFYLCAWNNRGSPLHFGNGTRLTVT.